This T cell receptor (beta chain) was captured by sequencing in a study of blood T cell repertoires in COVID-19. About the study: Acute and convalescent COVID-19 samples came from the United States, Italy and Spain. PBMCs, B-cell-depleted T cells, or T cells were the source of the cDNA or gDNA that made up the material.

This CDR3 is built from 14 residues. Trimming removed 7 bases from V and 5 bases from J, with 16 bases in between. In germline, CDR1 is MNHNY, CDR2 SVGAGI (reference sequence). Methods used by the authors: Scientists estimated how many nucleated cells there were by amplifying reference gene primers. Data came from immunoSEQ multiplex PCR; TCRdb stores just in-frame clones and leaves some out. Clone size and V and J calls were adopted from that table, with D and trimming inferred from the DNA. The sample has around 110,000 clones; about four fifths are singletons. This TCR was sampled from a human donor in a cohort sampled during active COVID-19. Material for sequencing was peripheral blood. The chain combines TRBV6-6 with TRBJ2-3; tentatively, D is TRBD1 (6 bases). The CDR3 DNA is TGTGCCAGCAAGAGCCCCACAGGGATAGATACGCAGTATTTT. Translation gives CASKSPTGIDTQYF.